The 26 T cell receptor beta chains in this list originate from one sample, sequenced in a study of blood T cell repertoires in COVID-19. Sequenced by immunoSEQ multiplex PCR; TCRdb stores in-frame clones only, minus some. The data show 200,000 to 250,000 clones, 80% to 90% seen once. The sequencing input was PBMCs or T cells enriched from blood (not recorded which). The receptors here all came from a woman in her thirties or forties with acute COVID-19.

The rearrangement links TRBV6-5 to TRBJ2-1; 7 positions agree with TRBD1. V lost 7 bases to trimming and J lost 11 bases; unmatched junction nucleotides: 5. Looked up from germline, CDR1 is MNHEY and CDR2 is SVGAGI. The CDR3 is 11 amino acids. CDR3: CASIGTAQQFF. As DNA, the CDR3 is TGTGCCAGCATCGGGACAGCCCAGCAGTTCTTC.

V gene TRBV19 combines with J gene TRBJ2-3, with 8 nucleotides matching TRBD2. CDR1 and CDR2 (germline): LNHDA, SQIVND (reference sequence). The CDR3 totals 13 residues. V shed 6 bases and J 1 base; nucleotides not matched to a gene: 0. CDR3 region: CASRTSGTDTQYF. The CDR3, as DNA: TGTGCCAGTAGGACTAGCGGCACAGATACGCAGTATTTT.

This clone has a handful of counts. This chain links TRBV7-8 with TRBJ1-2; D is uncertain. Trimming removed 5 bases from V and 8 bases from J, with 12 bases in between. There are 12 residues in the CDR3. Germline-derived CDR1 and CDR2 are SGHVS and FQNEAQ. The CDR3 sequence: CASSTLPWGYTF. The DNA of the CDR3 is TGTGCCAGCAGCACATTACCATGGGGCTACACCTTC.

The rearrangement joins TRBV27 to TRBJ1-1; possibly TRBD1 for D (5 bases). The CDR3 has 13 residues. Germline V lookup: CDR1 MNHEY, CDR2 SMNVEV (reference sequence). Trimming cost V 1 base and J 5 bases, with 8 bases left between them. This chain's CDR3 is CASSLLGGTEAFF. The CDR3 DNA reads TGTGCCAGCAGTTTATTGGGGGGGACTGAAGCTTTCTTT.

The chain is built from TRBV19 and TRBJ1-4, with D possibly being TRBD1 (6 bases). V was pared by 8 bases and J by 5 bases, with 15 bases between. Germline V CDR1 and CDR2: LNHDA, SQIVND (reference sequence). The CDR3 totals 14 residues. CDR3 protein: CASPQGTKNEKLFF. In DNA, the CDR3 is TGTGCCAGTCCTCAAGGGACAAAGAATGAAAAACTGTTTTTT.

The chain uses TRBV24-1 and TRBJ2-2, with 7 bases identical to TRBD1. This CDR3 region has 17 residues. Trimming cost V 4 bases and J 0 bases; bases outside gene matches: 7. Per the germline V gene, CDR1 is KGHDR and CDR2 is SFDVKD. For the CDR3, the DNA is TGTGCCACCAGTGACCAGAGACAGGGATCGAACACCGGGGAGCTGTTTTTT. This gives the protein CATSDQRQGSNTGELFF.

This rearrangement joins TRBV2 to TRBJ1-2; 10 bases match TRBD1. Losses at the gene ends were 5 bases for V and 6 bases for J; bases not matched to a gene: 9. Germline CDR1 reads SNHLY; CDR2 reads FYNNEI. The CDR3 totals 15 residues. The CDR3 DNA reads TGTGCCAGCAGTTACCCGACAGGGGGCGGCAATGGCTACACCTTC. Its translation: CASSYPTGGGNGYTF.

J is TRBJ2-2 and V is TRBV28, with TRBD2 matching 8 bases. This CDR3 comprises 17 residues. The V segment lost 5 bases and the J segment 2 bases; nucleotides outside the gene matches: 10. Germline values: CDR1 MDHEN, CDR2 SYDVKM. The CDR3, as DNA: TGTGCCAGCAGTACCGTTCCTAGCGGGCTTAACACCGGGGAGCTGTTTTTT. Its translation: CASSTVPSGLNTGELFF. Combining the CDR3 with reference TRBV28 and TRBJ2-2 gives the whole variable domain DVKVTQSSRYLVKRTGEKVFLECVQDMDHENMFWYRQDPGLGLRLIYFSYDVKMKEKGDIPEGYSVSREKKERFSLILESASTNQTSMYLCASSTVPSGLNTGELFFGEGSRLTVL.

The genes are TRBV5-6 and TRBJ2-7; 10 bases align to TRBD1. The length of the CDR3 is 17 residues. In germline, CDR1 is SGHDT, CDR2 YYEEEE. Trimming cost V 4 bases and J 1 base; bases outside gene matches: 11. The CDR3 bases are TGTGCCAGCAGCCCACTGCGGAGGACAGGGGGATCCTACGAGCAGTACTTC. Translated, it gives CASSPLRRTGGSYEQYF. The whole variable domain, remainder taken from reference TRBV5-6 and TRBJ2-7, is DAGVTQSPTHLIKTRGQQVTLRCSPKSGHDTVSWYQQALGQGPQFIFQYYEEEERQRGNFPDRFSGHQFPNYSSELNVNALLLGDSALYLCASSPLRRTGGSYEQYFGPGTRLTVT.

This clone was seen just once. The V call is TRBV11-3, the J call TRBJ2-1; D not resolved. Germline V CDR1 and CDR2: SGHNT, YENEEA. The length of the CDR3 is 16 residues. Trimming removed 1 base from V and 0 bases from J, with 10 bases in between. The CDR3 DNA reads as TGTGCCAGCAGCTTAGGGGTACGAGGCTCCTACAATGAGCAGTTCTTC. It yields the protein CASSLGVRGSYNEQFF.

The chain uses TRBV18 and TRBJ2-7; 10 nucleotides agree with TRBD1. V was clipped by 4 bases and J by 5 bases; unmatched bases: 14. The germline V gene has CDR1 KGHSH and CDR2 LQKENI. This CDR3 region has 17 residues. The DNA for the CDR3 is TGTGCCAGCTCACAAGGTATGACCGGGACAGGGGTCGACGAGCAGTACTTC. The encoded protein is CASSQGMTGTGVDEQYF.

The chain recombines TRBV6-5 with TRBJ2-1; no clear D gene. V lost 10 bases and J 5 bases, leaving 12 bases between the germline ends. CDR3 size: 12 residues. Germline V CDR1 and CDR2: MNHEY, SVGAGI. The CDR3 loop reads CATSYTDNEQFF. CDR3 sequence (DNA): TGTGCCACCTCGTACACCGACAATGAGCAGTTCTTC.

This clone was detected a few times. The chain couples TRBV27 to TRBJ2-7; 8 bases fit TRBD2. The CDR3 spans 15 residues. Trimming took 5 bases from V and 3 from J; bases not matched to a gene: 9. CDR1 is MNHEY, CDR2 SMNVEV, per germline (reference sequence). CDR3 nucleotide sequence: TGTGCCAGCAGTGCCTACCCAGCGGGAGACTACGAGCAGTACTTC. Protein: CASSAYPAGDYEQYF.

V and J are TRBV6-5 and TRBJ1-1, with no clear D. Trimming left V 7 bases short and J 1 base short, with 16 bases between. The length of the CDR3 is 15 residues. In germline, CDR1 is MNHEY, CDR2 SVGAGI. CDR3 DNA sequence: TGTGCCAGCACCCACAGAGGGCGGGAGAACACTGAAGCTTTCTTT. This translates into CASTHRGRENTEAFF.

A few counts support this clone. This rearrangement joins TRBV5-1 to TRBJ1-2; D gene ambiguous. Trimming shortened V by 0 bases and J by 5 bases, and 17 bases separated the two germline ends. The CDR3 runs to 16 residues. CDR1 SGHRS and CDR2 YFSETQ come from the germline V gene. The CDR3 is CASSLGRSGRTYGYTF. The CDR3 nucleotides are TGCGCCAGCAGCTTGGGTCGGTCCGGACGGACTTATGGCTACACCTTC.

The chain links TRBV27 to TRBJ1-5; possible D gene TRBD1, 5 bases. Trimming removed 6 bases at V and 4 bases at J, with 13 bases between. CDR1 is MNHEY and CDR2 is SMNVEV in the germline V gene (reference sequence). This CDR3 contains 14 residues. The CDR3 is CASSTHNRNQPQHF. The CDR3 DNA is TGTGCCAGCAGCACACACAACAGGAATCAGCCCCAGCATTTT.

V and J are TRBV7-8 and TRBJ1-2; no clear D gene. With 1 base removed from V and 1 base from J, the gap between germline ends came to 7 bases. This CDR3 contains 14 residues. Germline CDR1 reads SGHVS; CDR2 reads FQNEAQ. The CDR3 spells CASSLGSVNYGYTF. The CDR3 DNA is TGTGCCAGCAGCTTAGGCAGTGTTAACTATGGCTACACCTTC.

The chain recombines TRBV2 with TRBJ2-4, with TRBD1 matching over 8 bases. Germline-derived CDR1 and CDR2 are SNHLY and FYNNEI. The CDR3 is 12 amino acids. V shed 8 bases, J shed 8 bases, and the junction held 5 bases outside the gene matches. The CDR3 sequence is CASGQGGYIQYF. CDR3 nucleotide sequence: TGTGCCAGCGGACAGGGAGGATACATTCAGTACTTC.

The J gene is TRBJ1-2, the V gene TRBV7-2; a possible D gene is TRBD1 (6 bases). CDR3 length equals 16 residues. V was pared by 5 bases and J by 5 bases, with 21 bases between. In germline, CDR1 is SGHTA, CDR2 FQGNSA. The CDR3 DNA is TGTGCCAGCAGCCGGCGAGACAGACAGGAGTTGTATGGCTACACCTTC. Residues: CASSRRDRQELYGYTF.

The rearrangement joins TRBV4-2 to TRBJ2-7, with 7 bases that match TRBD1. The J segment lost 3 bases and the V segment lost 4 bases, leaving 12 bases of the junction unmatched. This CDR3 has 16 amino acids. Per the germline V gene, CDR1 is LGHNA and CDR2 is YNFKEQ. This CDR3 reads CASSPLDRDSFYEQYF. The DNA for the CDR3 is TGTGCCAGCAGCCCCCTAGACAGGGATAGTTTCTACGAGCAGTACTTC.

Worth noting for this clone: Other DNA sequences in the same sample also yield this CDR3. The J gene is TRBJ1-1, the V gene TRBV3-1 (or the pseudogene TRBV3-2); tentatively, D is TRBD1 (6 bases). The CDR3 is 13 residues long. The V gene's germline CDR1 is LGHDT and CDR2 YNNKEL (reference sequence). V was cut by 3 bases and J by 1 base, with 6 bases left in between. The CDR3 nucleotides read TGTGCCAGCAGCCAGGGACAGAACACTGAAGCTTTCTTT. Translation gives CASSQGQNTEAFF.

This clone was observed a single time. V usage is TRBV24-1 and J usage is TRBJ2-1; 8 nucleotides match TRBD2. Germline lookup yields CDR1 KGHDR and CDR2 SFDVKD. The CDR3 spans 15 residues. Trimming at V came to 12 bases and at J to 1 base, leaving 10 bases not matched to a gene. The CDR3 DNA reads as TGTGCCTCCCAGGCGACGGGGGGGTCCTACAATGAGCAGTTCTTC. This encodes CASQATGGSYNEQFF.

This chain links TRBV28 with TRBJ1-2, with TRBD1 matching over 7 bases. The germline V gene encodes CDR1 MDHEN and CDR2 SYDVKM. The CDR3 runs to 14 residues. Trimming at V came to 5 bases and at J to 8 bases, leaving 11 bases not matched to a gene. CDR3 DNA: TGTGCCAGCAGTACGAGGCAGGGGGTGTTGGGCTACACCTTC. Amino acid sequence: CASSTRQGVLGYTF.

V gene TRBV7-9 combines with J gene TRBJ2-5; D may be TRBD1 (5 bases). The germline V gene has CDR1 SEHNR and CDR2 FQNEAQ (reference sequence). Trimming removed 3 bases from V and 6 bases from J, with 14 bases in between. This CDR3 comprises 14 residues. The CDR3 reads CASSLWSGPKTQYF. CDR3 nucleotide sequence: TGTGCCAGCAGCTTGTGGTCAGGGCCCAAGACCCAGTACTTC. The full variable domain, in which reference TRBV7-9 and TRBJ2-5 provide the parts outside the CDR3, is DTGVSQNPRHKITKRGQNVTFRCDPISEHNRLYWYRQTLGQGPEFLTYFQNEAQLEKSRLLSDRFSAERPKGSFSTLEIQRTEQGDSAMYLCASSLWSGPKTQYFGPGTRLLVL.

This clone was detected only a few times. CDR3 in DNA: TGTGCCAGCAGTTTCAACAGGGGTGACGAGCAGTACTTC. Translated: CASSFNRGDEQYF. This chain uses TRBV3-1 (or the pseudogene TRBV3-2) with TRBJ2-7, with 7 positions matching TRBD1. Germline V gene sequence: CDR1 LGHDT, CDR2 YNNKEL (reference sequence). Trimming cost V 6 bases and J 5 bases; bases outside gene matches: 7. The CDR3 runs to 13 residues.

This rearrangement joins TRBV7-3 to TRBJ2-2; 7 positions agree with TRBD2. V was clipped by 5 bases and J by 6 bases; unmatched bases: 12. This CDR3 region has 16 residues. Germline V CDR1 and CDR2: SGHTA, FQGTGA. In nucleotides, the CDR3 is TGTGCCAGCAGCCCCCGGTCGGGGGGAATGCCCGGGGAGCTGTTTTTT. Encoded protein: CASSPRSGGMPGELFF.